Presented here are 10 T cell receptor beta chains from one specimen sequenced in a study of blood T cell repertoires in COVID-19. Assay: immunoSEQ multiplex PCR; the TCRdb copy retains only in-frame clones and omits some. The sample consists of about 160,000 clones, around 82% of them appearing once. The sample comprised peripheral blood. The receptors stem from a woman in her forties with COVID-19, enrolled during active disease.

This clone is labeled medium-sized. The chain uses TRBV6-6 and TRBJ2-2, with a possible D match to TRBD2 (5 bases). CDR3 size: 17 residues. Germline CDR1 is MNHNY and CDR2 is SVGAGI (reference sequence). The V end was cut by 5 bases, the J end by 4 bases, with 20 bases between. The CDR3 coding sequence is TGTGCCAGCAGTCCGATGGAAGGCGCGGGTGGCACCGGGGAGCTGTTTTTT. Amino acids: CASSPMEGAGGTGELFF.

The rearrangement joins TRBV6-2 or TRBV6-3 to TRBJ1-1, with 7 bases lining up with TRBD1. Losses at the gene ends were 6 bases for V and 8 bases for J; bases not matched to a gene: 9. This CDR3 spans 13 amino acids. Germline loops: CDR1 MNHEY, CDR2 SVGEGT. The CDR3 sequence is CASSDRVVSEAFF. The DNA for the CDR3 is TGTGCCAGCAGCGACAGGGTTGTGTCCGAAGCTTTCTTT.

This clone was observed a handful of times. This chain connects TRBV7-3 to TRBJ2-1, with TRBD2 matching over 10 bases. The germline V gene has CDR1 SGHTA and CDR2 FQGTGA. J lost 5 bases, V lost 1 base, and 8 bases had no gene match. The length of the CDR3 is 17 residues. The CDR3 bases are TGTGCCAGCAGCTTAAGAGAACTAGCGGGGAAGCACAATGAGCAGTTCTTC. Protein: CASSLRELAGKHNEQFF. The whole variable domain, remainder taken from reference TRBV7-3 and TRBJ2-1, is GAGVSQTPSNKVTEKGKYVELRCDPISGHTALYWYRQSLGQGPEFLIYFQGTGAADDSGLPNDRFFAVRPEGSVSTLKIQRTERGDSAVYLCASSLRELAGKHNEQFFGPGTRLTVL.

The V and J genes are TRBV10-3 and TRBJ2-7, with a weak D call TRBD1 (6 bases). Germline loops: CDR1 ENHRY, CDR2 SYGVKD. The CDR3 extends over 13 amino acids. Trimming stripped 4 bases from V and 2 bases from J, with 9 bases between. CDR3 nucleotides: TGTGCCATCAGTGGTGGGACAACCTACGAGCAGTACTTC. It codes for CAISGGTTYEQYF.

V usage is TRBV25-1 and J usage is TRBJ2-1; no clear D. Per the germline V gene, CDR1 is MGHDK and CDR2 is SYGVNS. The CDR3 consists of 15 residues. Trimming pared 2 bases from V and 4 bases from J, leaving 12 bases between. CDR3 sequence reads: CASSEGQVNYNEQFF. The CDR3 coding sequence is TGTGCCAGCAGTGAAGGGCAAGTAAATTACAATGAGCAGTTCTTC.

This clone was seen just once. V usage is TRBV25-1 and J usage is TRBJ2-2; 9 bases are shared with TRBD1. V was clipped by 2 bases and J by 7 bases; unmatched bases: 5. Germline assignment: CDR1 MGHDK and CDR2 SYGVNS. The CDR3 loop spans 15 amino acids. The CDR3, as DNA: TGTGCCAGCAGTGAAAAGGGACAGGGAAGCGGGGAGCTGTTTTTT. Protein sequence: CASSEKGQGSGELFF.

The genes are TRBV19 and TRBJ1-1; 7 positions agree with TRBD1. CDR1 is LNHDA, CDR2 SQIVND, per germline (reference sequence). J was trimmed by 2 bases and V by 6 bases; bases with no gene match: 9. The CDR3 sequence is 15 residues long. The CDR3 loop reads CASSWGQSVNTEAFF. CDR3 sequence (DNA): TGTGCCAGTAGCTGGGGACAGAGCGTAAACACTGAAGCTTTCTTT.

J is TRBJ1-1 and V is TRBV3-1 (or the pseudogene TRBV3-2); D call uncertain. CDR3 length equals 16 residues. Between the trimmed V and J ends, which lost 4 bases and 1 base, there was a span of 16 bases. Germline V gene lookup returns CDR1 LGHDT and CDR2 YNNKEL (reference sequence). CDR3 sequence: CASSLTGGWGNTEAFF. CDR3 coding DNA: TGTGCCAGCAGCCTAACCGGCGGGTGGGGGAACACTGAAGCTTTCTTT.

The chain is built from TRBV4-1 and TRBJ1-2; possibly TRBD1 for D (5 bases). V was clipped by 0 bases and J by 0 bases, with 14 bases between them. There are 17 residues in the CDR3. Germline V CDR1 and CDR2: MGHRA, YSYEKL. In DNA form, the CDR3 reads TGCGCCAGCAGCCAAGATAATTGGTCAGGGTCTAACTATGGCTACACCTTC. Protein: CASSQDNWSGSNYGYTF.

The chain recombines TRBV19 with TRBJ1-2, with D perhaps matching TRBD1 (5 bases). The germline gives CDR1 LNHDA, CDR2 SQIVND (reference sequence). V lost 2 bases to trimming and J lost 6 bases, with 13 bases between them. The CDR3 covers 14 residues. This chain's CDR3 is CASSISGRRDGYTF. Here the CDR3 DNA reads TGTGCCAGTAGTATATCAGGGCGAAGGGATGGCTACACCTTC.